A selection of T cell receptor beta chains follows, all from one sample in a study of regulatory T cells in long-lasting Graves disease. TCRdb fed the multiplex PCR reads into MiXCR, producing one record per CDR3 protein. The data contain fewer than 350,000 distinct CDR3 sequences, about 18% of them seen just once; the ten biggest clones take up 38%. The sample here was peripheral blood mononuclear cells (PBMCs), taken at new diagnosis, from a patient treated with antithyroid drugs. These receptors all stem from a female donor with Graves disease. The CDR3 runs from the conserved cysteine through the conserved F or W. Fields, in order: V gene, CDR3 length, CDR3 protein.

V: TRBV2
length: 15
CDR3: CASQKGTGLIHEQFF

V: TRBV28
length: 15
CDR3: CASSISGPGSNEQFF

V: TRBV19
length: 15
CDR3: CASSIVPGEYNEQFF

V: TRBV12-3/TRBV12-4
length: 14
CDR3: CASSFSGSYNEQFF

V: TRBV3-1
length: 13
CDR3: CASRTGVKETQYF

V: TRBV7-9
length: 13
CDR3: CASSLESGDEQYF

V: TRBV4-1
length: 19
CDR3: CASSQISGRGPDGTDTQYF

V: TRBV3-1
length: 15
CDR3: CASSQGPGTNQPQHF

V: TRBV12-5
length: 12
CDR3: CASGDLAGELFF

V: TRBV27
length: 16
CDR3: CASYQVGGSSYNEQFF

V: TRBV7-9
length: 14
CDR3: CASSLKEGYTEAFF

V: TRBV12-3/TRBV12-4
length: 12
CDR3: CASSPSWYEQYF

V: TRBV28
length: 16
CDR3: CASSYPRLAQTYEQYF

V: TRBV13
length: 16
CDR3: CASSYRDRALREGYTF

V: TRBV7-3
length: 15
CDR3: CASSRTSGGQETQYF

V: TRBV2
length: 15
CDR3: CASSLGLGSYNEQFF

V: TRBV9
length: 13
CDR3: CASSVEWSTEAFF

V: TRBV9
length: 16
CDR3: CASSVASGRRTDTQYF

V: TRBV28
length: 13
CDR3: CASSTQANYGYTF

V: TRBV18
length: 15
CDR3: CASSPQRGSSYEQYF

V: TRBV6-1
length: 15
CDR3: CASSPPGTGGYEQFF